This T cell receptor beta chain was found in a study of blood T cell repertoires in COVID-19. Study-level background: COVID-19 samples collected from the United States, Italy and Spain covered acute and convalescent phases. T cells, B-cell-depleted T cells, or PBMCs supplied cDNA or gDNA.

Assay used: immunoSEQ multiplex PCR; TCRdb lists only in-frame clones, some missing. The sample has a few hundred thousand clones; about 88% are singletons. In Seattle, patients joined the study during active infection and were tracked longitudinally. The CDR3 totals 17 residues. The germline V gene has CDR1 KGHSH and CDR2 LQKENI. The junction had 4 bases not matched to a gene; V was cut back by 3 bases and J by 0 bases. Sequencing was done on a sample of peripheral blood. This sequence joins TRBV18 and TRBJ2-6; 8 bases fit TRBD1. The sequence derives from a woman aged 65 to 85 with COVID-19, enrolled during active disease. The DNA of the CDR3 is TGTGCCAGCTCACCGGTCAGGGGGCCCTCTGGGGCCAACGTCCTGACTTTC. This codes for CASSPVRGPSGANVLTF. Full variable domain (outside the CDR3, taken from reference TRBV18 and TRBJ2-6): NAGVMQNPRHLVRRRGQEARLRCSPMKGHSHVYWYRQLPEEGLKFMVYLQKENIIDESGMPKERFSAEFPKEGPSILRIQQVVRGDSAAYFCASSPVRGPSGANVLTFGAGSRLTVL.